The 10 T cell receptor beta chains reported below all come from one sample, sequenced in a study of blood T cell repertoires in COVID-19. Sequencing was performed with immunoSEQ multiplex PCR; in TCRdb, only in-frame clones are kept and a portion is missing. The sample lists fewer than 400,000 clones; less than 85% were seen once. Sequenced input: peripheral blood. These receptors were taken from a woman aged 18-29 years with acute or convalescent COVID-19.

The gene calls are TRBV18 and TRBJ2-3; 12 nucleotides align to TRBD2. In germline, CDR1 is KGHSH, CDR2 LQKENI. Germline trimming cut 3 bases from V and 3 bases from J; bases unmatched to any gene: 7. This CDR3 spans 17 amino acids. The CDR3 nucleotides are TGTGCCAGCTCACCCGGGTCGACTAGCGGGAGAACAGATACGCAGTATTTT. Translation: CASSPGSTSGRTDTQYF.

This clone was counted a few times. The chain recombines TRBV5-1 with TRBJ1-2; D not resolved. Germline values: CDR1 SGHRS, CDR2 YFSETQ. CDR3 length: 12 residues. V was cut by 4 bases and J by 8 bases, with 12 bases left in between. In DNA, the CDR3 is TGCGCCAGCAGCGTCGATGGCACGGGCTACACCTTC. It is translated as CASSVDGTGYTF. The variable domain in full, with the rest retrieved from reference TRBV5-1 and TRBJ1-2, is KAGVTQTPRYLIKTRGQQVTLSCSPISGHRSVSWYQQTPGQGLQFLFEYFSETQRNKGNFPGRFSGRQFSNSRSEMNVSTLELGDSALYLCASSVDGTGYTFGSGTRLTVV.

DNA for the CDR3: TGTGCCACTCATACAGGGCCTAACACCGGGGAGCTGTTTTTT. Translation: CATHTGPNTGELFF. The genes are TRBV6-5 and TRBJ2-2, with D possibly TRBD1 on 6 matching bases. V was trimmed by 10 bases and J by 2 bases, leaving 14 bases between them. CDR1 and CDR2 from the germline V gene are MNHEY and SVGAGI. The CDR3 extends over 14 amino acids.

The rearrangement uses TRBV30 and TRBJ1-5, with D possibly TRBD1 on 6 matching bases. Between the trimmed V and J ends, which lost 0 bases and 6 bases, there was a span of 18 bases. The CDR3 totals 16 residues. Per germline, CDR1 GTSNPN and CDR2 SVGIG (reference sequence). CDR3 sequence: CAWSVLGGRLGQPQHF. The DNA of the CDR3 is TGTGCCTGGAGTGTACTCGGGGGGCGGCTCGGTCAGCCCCAGCATTTT.

The chain has TRBV9 and TRBJ2-7; possible D gene TRBD2, 5 bases. The CDR3 covers 14 residues. V lost 0 bases and J lost 3, with 10 bases in between. Germline V gene sequence: CDR1 SGDLS, CDR2 YYNGEE. The CDR3 DNA follows: TGTGCCAGCAGCGTAGTCGAGGGAGACTACGAGCAGTACTTC. Protein: CASSVVEGDYEQYF.

The chain combines TRBV6-5 with TRBJ1-5; D is unclear. Trimming shortened V by 2 bases and J by 0 bases, and 5 bases separated the two germline ends. CDR1 is MNHEY, CDR2 SVGAGI, per germline. This CDR3 is 14 amino acids long. CDR3 sequence (DNA): TGTGCCAGCAGTTACCAGTATAGCAATCAGCCCCAGCATTTT. Translation: CASSYQYSNQPQHF.

This clone has only one observation. This chain links TRBV24-1 with TRBJ1-3; tentative D call: TRBD1 (6 bases). Trimming took off 3 bases at V and 3 bases at J, with 14 bases between the two ends. The germline V gene has CDR1 KGHDR and CDR2 SFDVKD. The CDR3 consists of 16 residues. DNA for the CDR3: TGTGCCACCAGTGATCGTACAGGGTTCTTTGGAAACACCATATATTTT. Translation gives CATSDRTGFFGNTIYF.

The DNA of the CDR3 is TGTGCCAGCAGTGAATGGGGTAGCGGGAGGGCGCATGAGCAGTTCTTC. It yields the protein CASSEWGSGRAHEQFF. V and J are TRBV6-1 and TRBJ2-1, with 11 bases fitting TRBD2. The CDR3 runs 16 residues. Unmatched junction bases numbered 8, after V lost 2 bases and J lost 8 bases. CDR1 is MNHNS, CDR2 SASEGT, per germline.

The chain links TRBV5-6 to TRBJ2-5; 7 bases agree with TRBD1. The V gene end was trimmed by 4 bases and the J gene end by 2 bases; junction bases not matched to a gene: 5. Germline V gene data show CDR1 as SGHDT and CDR2 as YYEEEE. The CDR3 sequence is 14 residues long. CDR3 DNA sequence: TGTGCCAGCAGCGGAAGGACAGGACAAGAGACCCAGTACTTC. This translates into CASSGRTGQETQYF. The full variable domain, rest sourced from reference TRBV5-6 and TRBJ2-5, is DAGVTQSPTHLIKTRGQQVTLRCSPKSGHDTVSWYQQALGQGPQFIFQYYEEEERQRGNFPDRFSGHQFPNYSSELNVNALLLGDSALYLCASSGRTGQETQYFGPGTRLLVL.

This chain connects TRBV19 to TRBJ2-3, with 8 bases identical to TRBD1. V dropped 9 bases and J dropped 7; count of bases not matched to a gene: 15. CDR3 length equals 15 residues. Per the germline V gene, CDR1 is LNHDA and CDR2 is SQIVND (reference sequence). DNA for the CDR3: TGTGCCAGCGTAATCTCCGCAGGGGGCGCGAATACGCAGTATTTT. Protein: CASVISAGGANTQYF.